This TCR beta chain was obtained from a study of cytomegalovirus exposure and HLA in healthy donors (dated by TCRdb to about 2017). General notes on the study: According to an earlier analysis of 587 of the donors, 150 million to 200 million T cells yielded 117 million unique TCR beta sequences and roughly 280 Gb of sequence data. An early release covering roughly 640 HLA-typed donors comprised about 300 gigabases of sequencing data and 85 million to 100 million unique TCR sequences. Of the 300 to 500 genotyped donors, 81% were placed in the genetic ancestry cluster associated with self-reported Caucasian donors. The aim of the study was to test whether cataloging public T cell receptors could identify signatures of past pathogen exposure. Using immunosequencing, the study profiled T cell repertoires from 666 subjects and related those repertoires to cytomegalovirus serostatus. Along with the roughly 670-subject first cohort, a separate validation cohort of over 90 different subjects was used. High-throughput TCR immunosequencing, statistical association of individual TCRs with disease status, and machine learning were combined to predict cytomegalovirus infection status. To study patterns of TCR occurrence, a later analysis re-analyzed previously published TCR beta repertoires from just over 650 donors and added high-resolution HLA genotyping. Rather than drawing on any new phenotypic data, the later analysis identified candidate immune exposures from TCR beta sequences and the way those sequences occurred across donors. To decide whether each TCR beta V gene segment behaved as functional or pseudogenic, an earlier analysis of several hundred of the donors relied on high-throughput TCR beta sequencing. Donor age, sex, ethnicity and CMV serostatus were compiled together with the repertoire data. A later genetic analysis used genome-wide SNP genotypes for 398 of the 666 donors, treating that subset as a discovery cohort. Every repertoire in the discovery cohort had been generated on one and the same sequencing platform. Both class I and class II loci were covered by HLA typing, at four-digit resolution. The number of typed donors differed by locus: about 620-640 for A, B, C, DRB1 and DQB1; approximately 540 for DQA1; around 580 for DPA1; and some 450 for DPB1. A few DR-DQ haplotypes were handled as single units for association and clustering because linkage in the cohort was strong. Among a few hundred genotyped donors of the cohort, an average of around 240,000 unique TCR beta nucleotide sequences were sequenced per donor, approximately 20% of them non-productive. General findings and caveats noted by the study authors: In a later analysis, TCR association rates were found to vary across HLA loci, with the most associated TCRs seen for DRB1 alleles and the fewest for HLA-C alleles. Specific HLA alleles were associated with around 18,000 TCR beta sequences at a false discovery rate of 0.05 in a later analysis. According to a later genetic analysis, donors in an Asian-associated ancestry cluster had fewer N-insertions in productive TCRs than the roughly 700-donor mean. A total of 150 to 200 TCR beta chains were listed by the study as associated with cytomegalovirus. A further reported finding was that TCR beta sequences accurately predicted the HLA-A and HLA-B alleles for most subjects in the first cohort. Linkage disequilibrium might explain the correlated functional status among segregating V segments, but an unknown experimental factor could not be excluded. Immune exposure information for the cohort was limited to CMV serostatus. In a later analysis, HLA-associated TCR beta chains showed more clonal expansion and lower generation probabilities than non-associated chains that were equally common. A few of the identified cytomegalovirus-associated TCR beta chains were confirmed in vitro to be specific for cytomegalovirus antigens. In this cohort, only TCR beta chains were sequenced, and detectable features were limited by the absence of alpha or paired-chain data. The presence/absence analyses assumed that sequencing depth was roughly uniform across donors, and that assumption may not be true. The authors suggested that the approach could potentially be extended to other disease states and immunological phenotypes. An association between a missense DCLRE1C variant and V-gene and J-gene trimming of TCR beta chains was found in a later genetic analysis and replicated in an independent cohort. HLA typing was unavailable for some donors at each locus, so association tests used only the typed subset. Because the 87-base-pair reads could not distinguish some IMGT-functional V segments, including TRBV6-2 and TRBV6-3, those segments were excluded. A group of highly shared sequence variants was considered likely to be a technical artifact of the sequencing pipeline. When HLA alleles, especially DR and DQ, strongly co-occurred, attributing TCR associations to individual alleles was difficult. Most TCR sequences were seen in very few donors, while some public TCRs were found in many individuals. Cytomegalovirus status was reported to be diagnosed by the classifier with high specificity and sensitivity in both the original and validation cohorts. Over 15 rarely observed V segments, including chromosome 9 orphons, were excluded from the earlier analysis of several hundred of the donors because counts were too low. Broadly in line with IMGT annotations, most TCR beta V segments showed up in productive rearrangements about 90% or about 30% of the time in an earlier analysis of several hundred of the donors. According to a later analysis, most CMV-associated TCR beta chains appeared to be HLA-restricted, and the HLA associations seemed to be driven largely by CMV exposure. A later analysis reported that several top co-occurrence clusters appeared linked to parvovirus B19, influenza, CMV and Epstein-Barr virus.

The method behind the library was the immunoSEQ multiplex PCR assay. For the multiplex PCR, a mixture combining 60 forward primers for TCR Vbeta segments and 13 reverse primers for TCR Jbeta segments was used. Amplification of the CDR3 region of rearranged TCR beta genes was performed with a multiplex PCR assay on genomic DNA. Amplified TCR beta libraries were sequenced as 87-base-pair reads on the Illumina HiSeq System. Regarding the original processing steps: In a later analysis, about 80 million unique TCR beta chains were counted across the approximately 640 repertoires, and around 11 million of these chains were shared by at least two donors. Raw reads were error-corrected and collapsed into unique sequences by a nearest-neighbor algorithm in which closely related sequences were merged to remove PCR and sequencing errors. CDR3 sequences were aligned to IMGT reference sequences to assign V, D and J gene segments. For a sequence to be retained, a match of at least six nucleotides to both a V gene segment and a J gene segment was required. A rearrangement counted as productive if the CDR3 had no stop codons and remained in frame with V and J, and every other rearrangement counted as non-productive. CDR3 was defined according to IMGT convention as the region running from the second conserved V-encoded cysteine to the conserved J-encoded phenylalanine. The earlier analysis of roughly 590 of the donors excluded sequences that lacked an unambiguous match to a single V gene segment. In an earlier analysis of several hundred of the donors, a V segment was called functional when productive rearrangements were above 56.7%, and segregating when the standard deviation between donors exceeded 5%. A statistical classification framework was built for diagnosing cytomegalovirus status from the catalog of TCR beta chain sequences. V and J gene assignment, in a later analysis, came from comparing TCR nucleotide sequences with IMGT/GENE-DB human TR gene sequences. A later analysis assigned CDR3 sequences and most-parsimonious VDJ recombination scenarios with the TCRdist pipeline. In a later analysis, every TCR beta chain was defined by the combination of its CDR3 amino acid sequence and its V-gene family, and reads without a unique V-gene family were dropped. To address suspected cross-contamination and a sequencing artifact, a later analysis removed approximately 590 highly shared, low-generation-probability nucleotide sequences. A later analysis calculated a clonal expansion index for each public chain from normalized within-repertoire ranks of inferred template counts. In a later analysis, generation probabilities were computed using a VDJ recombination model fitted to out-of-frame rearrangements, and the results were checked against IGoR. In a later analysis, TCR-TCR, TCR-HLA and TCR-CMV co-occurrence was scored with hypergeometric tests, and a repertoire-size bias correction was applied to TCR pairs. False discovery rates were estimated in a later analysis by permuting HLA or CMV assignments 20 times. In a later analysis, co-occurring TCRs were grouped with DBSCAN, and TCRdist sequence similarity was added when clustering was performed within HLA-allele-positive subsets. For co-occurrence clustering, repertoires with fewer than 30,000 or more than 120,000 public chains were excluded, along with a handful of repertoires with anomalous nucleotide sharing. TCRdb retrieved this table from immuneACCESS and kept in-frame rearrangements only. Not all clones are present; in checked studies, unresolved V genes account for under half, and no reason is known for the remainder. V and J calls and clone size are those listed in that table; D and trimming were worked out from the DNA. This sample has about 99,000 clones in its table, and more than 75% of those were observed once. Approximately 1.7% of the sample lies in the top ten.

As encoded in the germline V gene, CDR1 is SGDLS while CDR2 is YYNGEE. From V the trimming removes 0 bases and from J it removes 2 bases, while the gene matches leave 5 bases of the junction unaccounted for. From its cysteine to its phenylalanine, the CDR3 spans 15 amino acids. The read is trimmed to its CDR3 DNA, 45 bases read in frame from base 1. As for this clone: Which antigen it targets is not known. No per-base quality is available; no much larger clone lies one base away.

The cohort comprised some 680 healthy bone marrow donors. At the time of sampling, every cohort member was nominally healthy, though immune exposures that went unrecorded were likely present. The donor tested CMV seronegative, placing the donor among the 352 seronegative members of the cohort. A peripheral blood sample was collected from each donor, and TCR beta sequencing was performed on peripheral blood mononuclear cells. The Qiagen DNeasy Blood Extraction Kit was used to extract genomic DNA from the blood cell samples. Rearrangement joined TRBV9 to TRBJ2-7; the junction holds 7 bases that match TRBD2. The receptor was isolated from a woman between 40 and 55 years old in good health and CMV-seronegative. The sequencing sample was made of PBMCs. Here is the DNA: TGTGCCAGCAGCGTAGATGGCGGGAGCCCCTACGAGCAGTACTTC. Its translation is CASSVDGGSPYEQYF.